This TCR beta chain emerged from a study of blood T cell repertoires in COVID-19 (dated by TCRdb to 2018 to 2020). For the wider study: The collaborator samples originated in the United States, Italy and Spain and spanned the acute and convalescent phases of COVID-19. Nearly every sample came with metadata listing a de-identified subject ID, COVID-19 status, age in years and sex. Samples were obtained from the ongoing ImmuneRACE study (first 160 participants) and from some 1,300 subjects provided by 6 global collaborators. The prospective study material was composed of cDNA or gDNA derived from T cells, B-cell-depleted T cells, or PBMCs. Where HLA class I and class II types were available, the types were taken from metadata supplied by the sample provider, not from assay-based typing. The dataset comprised deeply sampled blood TCRbeta repertoires from subjects exposed to, actively infected with, or recovered from COVID-19. A freely available public database, intended as a resource for researchers studying the immune response to SARS-CoV-2, is where the repertoires were released. Study-wide findings and limitations: Clinical and demographic metadata were provided uncurated, with the amount varying by source and participant.

As encoded in the germline V gene, CDR1 is MNHEY while CDR2 is SVGAGI. A distance of 16 bases separates the germline ends of V and J, which lose 6 bases and 7 bases respectively. From the cysteine through the phenylalanine, the CDR3 covers 14 amino acids. The read is trimmed to its CDR3 DNA, 42 bases read in frame from base 1. This clone has a handful of counts. Its binding antigen is unknown. No qualities accompany the bases; no much larger clone lies one base away. TCRbeta CDR3 regions were amplified from genomic DNA by means of the immunoSEQ Assay, a bias-controlled multiplex PCR. The authors' analysis ran thus. The number of nucleated cells in each sample was estimated from the amplification of reference gene primers within the assay. To quantify the absolute abundance of each unique TCRbeta CDR3 rearrangement, sequence reads were collapsed and filtered. Productive Simpson clonality was computed per sample as the square root of Simpson's diversity index over productive rearrangements. In TCRdb, the immuneACCESS table is reduced to in-frame sequences with V and J assigned. These tables do not hold every clone; where another copy was compared, an unresolved V gene accounts for under half, and the others remain unexplained. V, J and clone size reflect that table, while D and trimming were determined from the DNA. Here the sample has under 200,000 clones; just over 85% occur a single time. The ten largest make up roughly 8% of the sample.

Collaborating institutions collected whole blood in K2EDTA tubes following their own protocols. For TCRbeta analysis, collaborators shipped samples in one of three forms: frozen whole blood, isolated PBMCs, or DNA extracted from either of those sample types. This receptor was identified in a man aged 55-75 years with acute or convalescent COVID-19. The sequencing sample was made of peripheral blood. The chain is made from TRBV6-5 and TRBJ1-5; the D segment cannot be called with confidence. At the DNA level, the sequence is TGTGCCAGCAGACCAGGCGGGGTAGGGCAGCCCCAGCATTTT. Translated, it reads CASRPGGVGQPQHF.